The subject of this entry is one T cell receptor beta chain. Its specificity is unknown. Collection of 9.5 to 10 milliliters of peripheral blood was performed for each donor. PCR was performed a second time for roughly 6 to 12 cycles using a sample-barcoded 5' primer and a J-beta primer mix. One entry per CDR3 protein, called by TCRdb with MiXCR from the 5' RACE reads. The table records 1.8 million or so distinct CDR3 sequences, approximately 39% of them present only once. The entry originates in a study of blood T cells in healthy people across ages. Study-wide background: With template switching, about one barcoded beta molecule was captured per two T cells.

General study points: A roughly linear age-dependent decrease characterized TCR beta diversity per million T cells. Because donor CMV status was unknown, expanded clonotype changes were possibly confounded.

This CDR3 has 15 amino acids. The germline V gene has CDR1 LGHNA and CDR2 YSLEER. V was trimmed by 4 bases and J by 2 bases, leaving 15 bases between them. This clonotype was sampled from a human donor in good health. The J gene is TRBJ2-7, the V gene TRBV4-3; D may be TRBD2 (6 bases). The specimen was blood. This CDR3 reads CASSPQWRGTYEQYF. The CDR3 coding sequence is TGCGCCAGCAGCCCCCAATGGAGGGGCACCTACGAGCAGTACTTC.